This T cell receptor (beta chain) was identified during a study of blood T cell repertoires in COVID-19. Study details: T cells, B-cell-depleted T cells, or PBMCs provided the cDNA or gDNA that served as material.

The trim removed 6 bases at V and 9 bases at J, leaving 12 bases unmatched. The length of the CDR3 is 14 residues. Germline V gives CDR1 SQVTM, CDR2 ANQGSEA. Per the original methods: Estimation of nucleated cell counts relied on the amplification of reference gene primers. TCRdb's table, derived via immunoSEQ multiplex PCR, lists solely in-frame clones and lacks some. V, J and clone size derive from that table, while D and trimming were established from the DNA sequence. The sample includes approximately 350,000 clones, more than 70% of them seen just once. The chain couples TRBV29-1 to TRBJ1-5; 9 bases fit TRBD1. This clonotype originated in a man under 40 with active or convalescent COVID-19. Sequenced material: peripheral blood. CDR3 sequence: CSVTETGGEGPQHF. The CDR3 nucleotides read TGCAGCGTCACAGAGACAGGGGGAGAAGGGCCCCAGCATTTT.